This T cell receptor beta chain was sequenced in a study of control samples from healthy donors and cancer patients. The protocol was immunoSEQ multiplex PCR, while the TCRdb copy is restricted to in-frame clones and leaves out a portion. The profile shows about 160,000 clones, 80% to 95% of them singletons. Germline V CDR1 and CDR2: WNHNN, SYGVQD (reference sequence). The V and J ends lost 3 bases and 2 bases respectively, with 5 bases between them. The CDR3 contains 12 residues. The receptor's source is a man between 18 and 29 years old in good health. The specimen sequenced was blood. The chain has TRBV10-1 and TRBJ2-7; D uncertain. The CDR3 loop is CASSESAYEQYF. The CDR3 DNA follows: TGCGCCAGCAGTGAATCGGCCTACGAGCAGTACTTC.